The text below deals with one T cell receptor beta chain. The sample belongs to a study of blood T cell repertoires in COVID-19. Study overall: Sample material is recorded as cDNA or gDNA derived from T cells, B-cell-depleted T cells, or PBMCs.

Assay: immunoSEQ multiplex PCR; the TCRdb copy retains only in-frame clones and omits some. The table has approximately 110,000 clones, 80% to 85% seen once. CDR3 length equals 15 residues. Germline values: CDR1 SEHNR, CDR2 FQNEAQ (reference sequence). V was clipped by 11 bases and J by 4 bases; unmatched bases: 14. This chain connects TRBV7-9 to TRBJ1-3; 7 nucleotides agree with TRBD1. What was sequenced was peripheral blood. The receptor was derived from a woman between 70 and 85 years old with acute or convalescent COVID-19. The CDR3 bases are TGTGCCTTCGGAGATTCAGGGGGATACGGAAACACCATATATTTT. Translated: CAFGDSGGYGNTIYF.